Below, one T cell receptor beta chain is given with its context. Assay: immunoSEQ multiplex PCR; the TCRdb copy retains only in-frame clones and omits some. The table shows about 350,000 clones, with about 89% occurring only once. The treatment denotes: roughly 18 received Ad26.COV2.S at low or high dose, single or two shots; about 5 received placebo; per-sample allocation not given. Following the first vaccine or placebo injection, samples were taken on day 63. CDR3 length equals 14 residues. V was pared by 6 bases and J by 2 bases, with 8 bases between. Germline loops: CDR1 SEHNR, CDR2 FQNEAQ (reference sequence). The data originate from a study of Ad26.COV2.S vaccination and SARS-CoV-2 variants.

This rearrangement joins TRBV7-9 to TRBJ1-6; TRBD1 might be the D (5 bases). This material consisted of peripheral blood, taken in a trial of Ad26.COV2.S vaccine versus placebo. This receptor was taken from a person aged 18-60 years who received the Ad26.COV2.S COVID-19 vaccine or a placebo. CDR3 loop: CASRPDTYNSPLHF. CDR3 nucleotide sequence: TGTGCCAGCAGACCGGACACCTATAATTCACCCCTCCACTTT.